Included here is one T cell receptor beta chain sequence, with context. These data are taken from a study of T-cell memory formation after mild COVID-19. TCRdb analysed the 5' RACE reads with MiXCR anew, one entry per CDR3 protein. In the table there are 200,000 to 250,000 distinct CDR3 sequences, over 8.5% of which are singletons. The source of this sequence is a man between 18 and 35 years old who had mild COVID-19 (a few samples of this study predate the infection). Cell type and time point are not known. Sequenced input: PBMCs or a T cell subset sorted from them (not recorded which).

As DNA, the CDR3 is TGCGCCAGCAGCTTGGGTCCGGCTAGCGGGTCCCAAGAGACCCAGTACTTC. As protein: CASSLGPASGSQETQYF. The chain combines TRBV5-1 with TRBJ2-5; 8 nucleotides align to TRBD2. Germline CDR1 is SGHRS and CDR2 is YFSETQ. This CDR3 has 17 amino acids. Losses at the gene ends were 0 bases for V and 1 base for J; bases not matched to a gene: 8.